Below, 25 T cell receptor beta chains from the same sample are listed, as sequenced in a study of graft-versus-host responses after intestinal transplantation. Assay used: immunoSEQ multiplex PCR; TCRdb lists only in-frame clones, some missing. The sample contains about 100,000 clones, over 75% of which appear only once. No cognate antigen is known for these TCRs. The sequencing used unstimulated CD4+ T cells sorted from spleen or lymph node cells, collected before transplant. The receptors come from a human donor who was the organ donor for an intestinal transplant.

The chain uses TRBV6-1 and TRBJ2-7; 9 nucleotides line up with TRBD2. The germline CDR1 and CDR2 sequences are MNHNS and SASEGT. The trim removed 3 bases at V and 3 bases at J, leaving 6 bases unmatched. This CDR3 comprises 15 residues. The CDR3 DNA is TGTGCCAGCAGTGACTTTCGGACTAGCGTCTACGAGCAGTACTTC. Encoded protein: CASSDFRTSVYEQYF.

The J gene is TRBJ1-5, the V gene TRBV10-3, with 7 nucleotides matching TRBD1. J gave up 5 bases and V 0 bases, and 4 bases lay outside the gene matches. CDR3 length: 15 residues. The V gene's germline CDR1 is ENHRY and CDR2 SYGVKD. The CDR3 sequence is CAISESGQLYQPQHF. CDR3 DNA sequence: TGTGCCATCAGTGAGTCGGGACAGCTCTATCAGCCCCAGCATTTT.

The rearrangement joins TRBV7-9 to TRBJ1-1; D uncertain. The germline V gene has CDR1 SEHNR and CDR2 FQNEAQ (reference sequence). V lost 1 base and J 7 bases, leaving 10 bases between the germline ends. The CDR3 runs to 13 residues. The CDR3 is CASSLVIGSEAFF. Here the CDR3 DNA reads TGTGCCAGCAGCTTAGTAATAGGCAGTGAAGCTTTCTTT.

This rearrangement joins TRBV6-1 to TRBJ2-7, with 8 positions matching TRBD2. The CDR3 extends over 14 amino acids. The V and J ends lost 8 bases and 4 bases, in that order; junction bases with no gene match: 10. CDR1 MNHNS and CDR2 SASEGT come from the germline V gene. CDR3 protein: CASRTPLADYEQYF. The CDR3, as DNA: TGTGCCAGCCGTACCCCACTAGCGGATTACGAGCAGTACTTC.

The chain links TRBV19 to TRBJ1-6, with D possibly TRBD1 on 6 matching bases. Germline V lookup: CDR1 LNHDA, CDR2 SQIVND (reference sequence). Trimming removed 3 bases from V and 9 bases from J, with 15 bases in between. This CDR3 has 15 residues. The CDR3 sequence: CASSMNHRASSPLHF. The CDR3 DNA reads TGTGCCAGTAGTATGAACCACAGGGCGAGTTCACCCCTCCACTTT.

In this sample, this clone turned up a few times. J is TRBJ1-2 and V is TRBV18; a weak D match, TRBD1 (6 bases). The CDR3 runs 15 residues. Germline V CDR1 and CDR2: KGHSH, LQKENI. V lost 3 bases and J 2 bases, leaving 13 bases between the germline ends. Here the CDR3 DNA reads TGTGCCAGCTCACCGGCCCAGGGGAGCAACTATGGCTACACCTTC. It is translated as CASSPAQGSNYGYTF.

The CDR3: CASSPGQGGTDTQYF. For the CDR3, the DNA is TGCGCCAGCAGCCCGGGACAGGGGGGCACAGATACGCAGTATTTT. The V call is TRBV5-1, the J call TRBJ2-3; TRBD1 matches at 11 bases. The junction had 2 bases not matched to a gene; V was cut back by 4 bases and J by 1 base. Germline V lookup: CDR1 SGHRS, CDR2 YFSETQ. The CDR3 totals 15 residues.

This chain connects TRBV28 to TRBJ2-5, with TRBD2 identical over 11 bases. With V trimmed by 7 bases and J by 5 bases, 15 bases remained unmatched. Germline CDR1 reads MDHEN; CDR2 reads SYDVKM. This CDR3 has 17 residues. The CDR3 reads CASKEGVAGGKTETQYF. The CDR3 bases are TGTGCCAGCAAGGAGGGGGTAGCGGGGGGGAAAACGGAGACCCAGTACTTC. Full variable domain (outside the CDR3, taken from reference TRBV28 and TRBJ2-5): DVKVTQSSRYLVKRTGEKVFLECVQDMDHENMFWYRQDPGLGLRLIYFSYDVKMKEKGDIPEGYSVSREKKERFSLILESASTNQTSMYLCASKEGVAGGKTETQYFGPGTRLLVL.

This chain connects TRBV6-6 to TRBJ2-7, with D possibly matching TRBD1 (6 bases). V shed 2 bases and J shed 3 bases, with 11 bases lying between them. Germline CDR1 and CDR2: MNHNY and SVGAGI (reference sequence). The CDR3 runs to 14 residues. Written as DNA, the CDR3 is TGTGCCAGCAGTTACGGGCAGGGGAACTACGAGCAGTACTTC. This sequence encodes CASSYGQGNYEQYF.

V and J are TRBV28 and TRBJ2-7, with D perhaps matching TRBD2 (5 bases). This CDR3 spans 13 amino acids. V dropped 8 bases and J dropped 3 bases, with 14 bases sitting between them. CDR1 MDHEN and CDR2 SYDVKM come from the germline V gene. The CDR3 loop is CASGPAGDYEQYF. CDR3 coding DNA: TGTGCCAGCGGTCCTGCCGGGGACTACGAGCAGTACTTC.

The chain combines TRBV28 with TRBJ1-5; a possible D gene is TRBD1 (5 bases). Germline V lookup: CDR1 MDHEN, CDR2 SYDVKM. The V end lost 5 bases, the J end lost 1 base, and 15 bases lay between the germline ends. The CDR3 runs 16 residues. The CDR3 nucleotides read TGTGCCAGCAGTCCAGCCGGGACCGGGAGCAATCAGCCCCAGCATTTT. Protein sequence: CASSPAGTGSNQPQHF. The full variable domain, rest sourced from reference TRBV28 and TRBJ1-5, is DVKVTQSSRYLVKRTGEKVFLECVQDMDHENMFWYRQDPGLGLRLIYFSYDVKMKEKGDIPEGYSVSREKKERFSLILESASTNQTSMYLCASSPAGTGSNQPQHFGDGTRLSIL.

V gene TRBV19 combines with J gene TRBJ2-7, with 7 bases aligning to TRBD1. CDR3 length: 14 amino acids. Trimming removed 3 bases from V and 3 bases from J; junction bases left unmatched: 5. Germline CDR1 is LNHDA and CDR2 is SQIVND (reference sequence). CDR3 coding DNA: TGTGCCAGTAGTATTCCTGGACAGGTCTACGAGCAGTACTTC. Protein sequence: CASSIPGQVYEQYF.

The chain employs TRBV10-2 and TRBJ2-2; 9 nucleotides align to TRBD1. This CDR3 contains 16 residues. V gave up 2 bases and J gave up 5 bases; unmatched junction bases: 6. Looked up from germline, CDR1 is WSHSY and CDR2 is SAAADI. The CDR3 reads CASSEPGQGRTGELFF. DNA for the CDR3: TGCGCCAGCAGTGAGCCTGGACAGGGGAGAACCGGGGAGCTGTTTTTT.

The chain couples TRBV2 to TRBJ2-1; 10 bases align to TRBD2. The CDR3 consists of 15 residues. V trimming: 8 bases; J trimming: 7 bases; junction bases outside the gene matches: 11. The germline V gene has CDR1 SNHLY and CDR2 FYNNEI. CDR3 coding DNA: TGTGCCAGCGGCAGAACTAGCGGGGTATTAAATGAGCAGTTCTTC. It specifies CASGRTSGVLNEQFF.

The chain joins TRBV4-1 to TRBJ1-1, with a weak D call TRBD1 (5 bases). The germline V gene encodes CDR1 MGHRA and CDR2 YSYEKL. V dropped 1 base and J dropped 4 bases, with 19 bases sitting between them. This CDR3 contains 17 residues. CDR3 in DNA: TGCGCCAGCAGCCAAGGCCCAATCCAGGGTAGGGCCACTGAAGCTTTCTTT. Protein: CASSQGPIQGRATEAFF.

The rearrangement links TRBV25-1 to TRBJ2-7; D possibly matches TRBD1 or TRBD2 (5 bases each). Trimming took 3 bases from V and 1 from J, leaving 10 bases between them. The CDR3 spans 14 residues. Germline V gene data show CDR1 as MGHDK and CDR2 as SYGVNS. The CDR3 DNA follows: TGTGCCAGCAGTGATGAGGGGCCGTCCTACGAGCAGTACTTC. It is translated as CASSDEGPSYEQYF.

The V and J genes are TRBV5-4 and TRBJ1-3; D remains ambiguous. In germline, CDR1 is SGHNT, CDR2 YYREEE (reference sequence). V lost 2 bases, J lost 0 bases, and 9 bases lay in between. The CDR3 loop spans 15 amino acids. The CDR3 region is CASSFGRSSGNTIYF. Here the CDR3 DNA reads TGTGCCAGCAGCTTTGGACGGAGCTCTGGAAACACCATATATTTT.

The chain uses TRBV5-1 and TRBJ1-4; TRBD1 aligns across 9 bases. Germline V gene data show CDR1 as SGHRS and CDR2 as YFSETQ. Unmatched junction bases numbered 8, after V lost 4 bases and J lost 10 bases. The CDR3 sequence is 14 residues long. The CDR3 sequence: CASSATGGLGKLFF. The CDR3 DNA sequence: TGCGCCAGCAGCGCGACAGGGGGGTTGGGAAAACTGTTTTTT. Filled out from reference TRBV5-1 and TRBJ1-4, the complete variable domain reads KAGVTQTPRYLIKTRGQQVTLSCSPISGHRSVSWYQQTPGQGLQFLFEYFSETQRNKGNFPGRFSGRQFSNSRSEMNVSTLELGDSALYLCASSATGGLGKLFFGSGTQLSVL.

The CDR3, as DNA: TGCGCCAGCAGCTTGGAGGGGACAGGAGGTTCACCCCTCCACTTT. Translating it yields CASSLEGTGGSPLHF. The rearrangement joins TRBV5-1 to TRBJ1-6; 8 bases align to TRBD1. The V gene end was trimmed by 0 bases and the J gene end by 9 bases; junction bases not matched to a gene: 5. The germline gives CDR1 SGHRS, CDR2 YFSETQ. This CDR3 is built from 15 residues.

By share of the sample, this clone is medium-sized (0.01 to 0.1%). V gene TRBV28 combines with J gene TRBJ2-7; 10 nucleotides align to TRBD1. This CDR3 region has 14 residues. The germline CDR1 and CDR2 sequences are MDHEN and SYDVKM. V lost 5 bases to trimming and J lost 3 bases; unmatched junction nucleotides: 4. CDR3 nucleotides: TGTGCCAGCAGTCGGGACAGGGGTCGCTACGAGCAGTACTTC. It codes for CASSRDRGRYEQYF. Full variable domain (missing parts from reference TRBV28 and TRBJ2-7): DVKVTQSSRYLVKRTGEKVFLECVQDMDHENMFWYRQDPGLGLRLIYFSYDVKMKEKGDIPEGYSVSREKKERFSLILESASTNQTSMYLCASSRDRGRYEQYFGPGTRLTVT.

This chain connects TRBV19 to TRBJ1-5; no reliable D call. In germline, CDR1 is LNHDA, CDR2 SQIVND (reference sequence). CDR3 size: 13 residues. Trimming left V 5 bases short and J 0 bases short, with 5 bases between. The CDR3 DNA sequence: TGTGCCAGTAGTTTCAATAGCAATCAGCCCCAGCATTTT. The encoded protein is CASSFNSNQPQHF.

The J gene is TRBJ2-5, the V gene TRBV12-2. TRBV12-2 is shown as a pseudogene. CDR3 size: 12 residues. The CDR3 protein is CASRLHQETQYF. The CDR3, as DNA: TGTGCAAGTCGCTTACACCAAGAGACCCAGTACTTC.

V gene TRBV5-8 combines with J gene TRBJ2-2; D is tentatively TRBD1 or TRBD2 (6 bases each). CDR1 and CDR2 from the germline V gene are SGHTS and YDEGEE. Trimming stripped 4 bases from V and 1 base from J, with 8 bases between. The CDR3 covers 14 residues. CDR3 sequence: CASSAGQNTGELFF. In DNA form, the CDR3 reads TGTGCCAGCAGCGCGGGACAGAACACCGGGGAGCTGTTTTTT.

For this clone: A junction end diverges from the germline sequence, so it may reflect a read error. Other DNA sequences in this specimen translate into the identical CDR3. The chain has TRBV6-5 and TRBJ2-7, with unresolved D. The CDR3 spans 13 residues. Germline V CDR1 and CDR2: MNHEY, SVGAGI. This chain's CDR3 is CASSSPPGHEQYF. The CDR3 DNA sequence: TGCGCCAGCAGTTCCCCACCGGGCCACGAGCAGTACTTC.

The J gene is TRBJ1-1, the V gene TRBV6-1; TRBD1 matches at 10 bases. The CDR3 is made up of 16 amino acids. V shed 4 bases, J shed 5 bases, and the junction held 10 bases outside the gene matches. Germline CDR1 and CDR2: MNHNS and SASEGT. CDR3 residues: CASSVRPGTGATEAFF. The CDR3 nucleotides read TGTGCCAGCAGTGTACGACCAGGGACAGGGGCAACTGAAGCTTTCTTT.